Described below is a single T cell receptor (beta chain) sequence and its context. The target antigen is unknown. The protocol was immunoSEQ multiplex PCR, while the TCRdb copy is restricted to in-frame clones and leaves out a portion. Of about 2 million clones in the sample, over 85% were seen once. The data were taken from a study of shared clonotypes between healthy human individuals. Looking at the study overall: The plates for each donor numbered three CD4 naive, three CD4 memory, two CD8 naive and one CD8 memory.

Overall study findings and caveats: Sampling involved blood alone; tissue repertoires likely differ. Approximately 5% of naive CD4 clonotypes were shared across a few donors.

Naive CD8 cells were CD45RO-negative, positively selected for CCR7, excluding terminally differentiated effector memory CD45RA+ cells. Recent acute infections and vaccinations were absent in the healthy HIV-negative adult donors. Germline CDR1 LNHDA, CDR2 SQIVND (reference sequence). The CDR3 sequence is 14 residues long. V shed 7 bases, J shed 1 base, and the junction held 3 bases outside the gene matches. This receptor was identified in a man aged 18 to 30 in good health. Specimen: naive CD8+ T cells sorted from blood. The V and J genes are TRBV19 and TRBJ1-3, with TRBD1 matching 8 bases. CDR3: CASIGQGSGNTIYF. CDR3 DNA: TGTGCCAGTATTGGACAGGGATCTGGAAACACCATATATTTT.